This T cell receptor (beta chain) emerged from a study of T-cell memory formation after mild COVID-19. Points from the study as a whole: CD8+ contracting clones occupied EMRA, while CD4+ ones occupied mainly CM and EM.

TCRdb reprocessed the 5' RACE reads with MiXCR, giving one entry per CDR3 protein. The sample records under 300,000 distinct CDR3 sequences, roughly 8.2% being singletons. As for this clonotype: Its antigen is unknown.

Trimming removed 5 bases from V and 1 base from J; junction bases left unmatched: 7. The CDR3 length is 16 residues. The chain carries TRBV12-3 or TRBV12-4 and TRBJ2-1; 8 bases line up with TRBD1. This clonotype was sampled from a man aged 18 to 30 who had mild COVID-19 (a few samples of this study predate the infection). Cell type and time point are not known. Sequencing was carried out using PBMCs or a T cell subset sorted from them (not recorded which). The CDR3 spells CASSLYRGRSYNEQFF. The DNA of the CDR3 is TGTGCCAGCAGTCTCTACAGGGGGAGGTCCTACAATGAGCAGTTCTTC.